Presented here are 8 T cell receptor beta chains from one specimen sequenced in a study of CD8+CD57+ T cells in acquired aplastic anemia. Profiling that covered TCR beta VDJ and CDR3 relied on genomic DNA as its template. TCRdb reanalysed the reads using MiXCR and keeps one entry per CDR3 protein. The repertoire holds 250,000 to 350,000 distinct CDR3 sequences, with 55% to 60% as singletons. Source material: sorted CD4+, CD8+, or CD8+CD57+ T cells (not recorded which) from PBMCs. These receptors came from a human donor with severe aplastic anemia or a healthy control (not recorded which).

The chain is built from TRBV6-5 and TRBJ1-3; D unresolved. Germline V gene data show CDR1 as MNHEY and CDR2 as SVGAGI. The CDR3 loop spans 17 amino acids. The germline V and J ends were trimmed by 1 base and 8 bases, with 21 bases remaining between them. The CDR3 DNA is TGTGCCAGCAGTTACTACGCGGGTCTAAACTATGGCTACACCATATATTTT. Its translation: CASSYYAGLNYGYTIYF.

The J gene is TRBJ2-2, the V gene TRBV9; 10 bases are a match to TRBD2. Per germline, CDR1 SGDLS and CDR2 YYNGEE. This CDR3 comprises 16 residues. The junction had 6 bases not matched to a gene; V was cut back by 3 bases and J by 4 bases. The CDR3 DNA reads TGTGCCAGCAGCGCATTTAGCGGGGGGTTCACCGGGGAGCTGTTTTTT. Translated, it gives CASSAFSGGFTGELFF.

Many counts were recorded for this clonotype. The V call is TRBV6-5, the J call TRBJ2-7; no clear D. The CDR3 is made up of 20 amino acids. Germline V gene lookup returns CDR1 MNHEY and CDR2 SVGAGI. Trimming removed 2 bases at V and 1 base at J, with 27 bases between. CDR3 in DNA: TGTGCCAGCAGTTACCGGCCCACGTTAGACCGAGCATCCCGATCCTACGAGCAGTACTTC. It codes for CASSYRPTLDRASRSYEQYF.

The chain recombines TRBV5-1 with TRBJ2-7, with 8 nucleotides matching TRBD1. The CDR3 length is 15 residues. Trimming cost V 5 bases and J 4 bases; bases outside gene matches: 11. Per the germline V gene, CDR1 is SGHRS and CDR2 is YFSETQ. The CDR3 region has the DNA TGCGCCAGCAGTACCGGGACAGGCCTGGGATACGAGCAGTACTTC. It translates to CASSTGTGLGYEQYF.

This chain links TRBV29-1 with TRBJ2-7, with D uncertain. Trimming removed 7 bases from V and 3 bases from J, with 16 bases in between. CDR1 and CDR2 (germline): SQVTM, ANQGSEA. CDR3 size: 13 residues. This CDR3 reads CSAVRFMGYEQYF. For the CDR3, the DNA is TGCAGCGCCGTAAGATTCATGGGCTACGAGCAGTACTTC.

The V gene is TRBV7-8, the J gene TRBJ1-1, with 10 bases fitting TRBD1. Germline CDR1 reads SGHVS; CDR2 reads FQNEAQ. Trimming at V came to 5 bases and at J to 8 bases, leaving 8 bases not matched to a gene. This CDR3 is built from 14 residues. In DNA form, the CDR3 reads TGTGCCAGCAGCGTAGGGGGGACAGGGGTAGAAGCTTTCTTT. Translated: CASSVGGTGVEAFF.

The table lists this clonotype with many counts. The genes are TRBV7-6 and TRBJ2-1; 10 bases line up with TRBD2. The CDR3 consists of 16 residues. In germline, CDR1 is SGHVS, CDR2 FNYEAQ. Losses at the gene ends were 1 base for V and 2 bases for J; bases not matched to a gene: 2. Written as DNA, the CDR3 is TGTGCCAGCAGCTTAGAGGGGACTAGCGCCTACAATGAGCAGTTCTTC. Encoded protein: CASSLEGTSAYNEQFF.

This clonotype was counted once. V is TRBV2 and J is TRBJ2-7; no definite D call. The V end was cut by 8 bases, the J end by 3 bases, with 14 bases between. CDR1 and CDR2 from the germline V gene are SNHLY and FYNNEI. The CDR3 contains 13 residues. The CDR3, as DNA: TGTGCCAGCGGAGTGCTATCGAGCTACGAGCAGTACTTC. Protein: CASGVLSSYEQYF.